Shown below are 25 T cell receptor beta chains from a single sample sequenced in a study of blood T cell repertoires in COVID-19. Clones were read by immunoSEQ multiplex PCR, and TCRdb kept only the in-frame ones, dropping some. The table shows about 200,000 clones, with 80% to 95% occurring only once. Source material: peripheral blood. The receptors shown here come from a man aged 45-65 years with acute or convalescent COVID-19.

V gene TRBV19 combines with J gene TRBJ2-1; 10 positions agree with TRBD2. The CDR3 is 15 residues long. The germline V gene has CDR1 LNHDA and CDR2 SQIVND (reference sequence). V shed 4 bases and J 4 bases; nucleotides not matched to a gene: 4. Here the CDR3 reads CASSKGTSDYNEQFF. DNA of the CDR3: TGTGCCAGTAGTAAAGGGACTAGCGATTACAATGAGCAGTTCTTC.

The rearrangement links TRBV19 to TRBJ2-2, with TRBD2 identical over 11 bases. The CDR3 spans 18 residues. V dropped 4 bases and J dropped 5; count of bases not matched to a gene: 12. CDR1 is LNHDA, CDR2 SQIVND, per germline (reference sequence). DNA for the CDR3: TGTGCCAGTAGTACTTTGGGACTAGCGGAAAGAAAGACCGGGGAGCTGTTTTTT. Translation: CASSTLGLAERKTGELFF.

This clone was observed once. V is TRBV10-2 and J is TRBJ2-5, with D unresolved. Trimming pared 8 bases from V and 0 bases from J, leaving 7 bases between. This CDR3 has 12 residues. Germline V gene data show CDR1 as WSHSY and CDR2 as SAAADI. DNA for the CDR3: TGCGCCAGCTTCGGTAACCAAGAGACCCAGTACTTC. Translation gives CASFGNQETQYF.

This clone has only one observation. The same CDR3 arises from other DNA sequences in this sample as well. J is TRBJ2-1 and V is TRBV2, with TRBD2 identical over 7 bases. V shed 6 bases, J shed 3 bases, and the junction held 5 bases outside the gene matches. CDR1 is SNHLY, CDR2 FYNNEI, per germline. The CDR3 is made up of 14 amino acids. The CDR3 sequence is CASSELASYNEQFF. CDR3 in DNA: TGTGCCAGCAGCGAACTAGCGAGCTACAATGAGCAGTTCTTC.

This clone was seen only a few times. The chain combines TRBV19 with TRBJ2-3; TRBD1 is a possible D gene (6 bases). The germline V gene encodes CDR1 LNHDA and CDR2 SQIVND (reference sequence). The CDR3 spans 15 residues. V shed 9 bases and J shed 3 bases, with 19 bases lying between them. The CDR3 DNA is TGTGCCAGCATAGAAACAGGGAAAACGACAGATACGCAGTATTTT. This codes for CASIETGKTTDTQYF. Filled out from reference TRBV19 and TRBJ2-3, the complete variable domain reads DGGITQSPKYLFRKEGQNVTLSCEQNLNHDAMYWYRQDPGQGLRLIYYSQIVNDFQKGDIAEGYSVSREKKESFPLTVTSAQKNPTAFYLCASIETGKTTDTQYFGPGTRLTVL.

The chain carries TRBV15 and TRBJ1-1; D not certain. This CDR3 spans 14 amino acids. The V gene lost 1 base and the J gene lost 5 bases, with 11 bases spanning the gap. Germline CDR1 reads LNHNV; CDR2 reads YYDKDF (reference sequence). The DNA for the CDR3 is TGTGCCACCAGCAGAGTGAGCGGTGGGACTGAAGCTTTCTTT. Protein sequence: CATSRVSGGTEAFF.

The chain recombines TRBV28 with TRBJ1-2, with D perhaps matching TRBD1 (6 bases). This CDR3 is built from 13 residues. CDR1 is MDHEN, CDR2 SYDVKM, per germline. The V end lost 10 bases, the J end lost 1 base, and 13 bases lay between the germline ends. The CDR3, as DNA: TGTGCCACAGGGAGGGGGATTAACTATGGCTACACCTTC. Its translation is CATGRGINYGYTF.

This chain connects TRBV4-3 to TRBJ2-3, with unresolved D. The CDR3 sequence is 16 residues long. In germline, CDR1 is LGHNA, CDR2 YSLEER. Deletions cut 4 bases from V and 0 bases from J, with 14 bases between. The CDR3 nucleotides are TGCGCCAGCAGCCCAGCCATAGCTTATAGCACAGATACGCAGTATTTT. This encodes CASSPAIAYSTDTQYF.

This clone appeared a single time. CDR3 in amino acids: CASSLGWELSYEQYF. CDR3 nucleotides: TGTGCCAGCAGTTTGGGGTGGGAGTTGTCCTACGAGCAGTACTTC. This chain uses TRBV27 with TRBJ2-7; perhaps TRBD2 as D (5 bases). This CDR3 region has 15 residues. Trimming pared 3 bases from V and 1 base from J, leaving 13 bases between. From germline, CDR1 is MNHEY and CDR2 SMNVEV (reference sequence).

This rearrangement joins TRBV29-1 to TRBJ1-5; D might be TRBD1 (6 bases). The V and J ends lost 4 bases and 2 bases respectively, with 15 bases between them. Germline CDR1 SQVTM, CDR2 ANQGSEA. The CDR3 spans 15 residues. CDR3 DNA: TGCAGCGTTGGAGGGGGACCGGCAGGCAATCAGCCCCAGCATTTT. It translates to CSVGGGPAGNQPQHF.

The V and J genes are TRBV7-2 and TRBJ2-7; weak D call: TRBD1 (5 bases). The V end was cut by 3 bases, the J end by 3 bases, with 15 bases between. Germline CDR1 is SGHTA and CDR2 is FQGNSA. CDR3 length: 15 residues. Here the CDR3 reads CASSLESTGNYEQYV. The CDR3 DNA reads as TGTGCCAGCAGCTTGGAGTCAACAGGAAACTACGAGCAGTACGTC.

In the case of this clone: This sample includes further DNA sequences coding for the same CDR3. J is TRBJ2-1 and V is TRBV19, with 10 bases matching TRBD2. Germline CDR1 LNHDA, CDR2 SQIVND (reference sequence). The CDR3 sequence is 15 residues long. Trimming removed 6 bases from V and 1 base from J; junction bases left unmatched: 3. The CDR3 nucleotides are TGTGCCAGTAGCAAGGGACTAGCGTCCTACAATGAGCAGTTCTTC. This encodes CASSKGLASYNEQFF.

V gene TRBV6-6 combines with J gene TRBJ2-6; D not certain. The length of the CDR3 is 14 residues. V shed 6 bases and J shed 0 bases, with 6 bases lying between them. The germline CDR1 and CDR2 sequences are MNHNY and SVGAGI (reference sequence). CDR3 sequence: CASSLLSGANVLTF. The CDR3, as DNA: TGTGCCAGCAGCTTACTCTCTGGGGCCAACGTCCTGACTTTC.

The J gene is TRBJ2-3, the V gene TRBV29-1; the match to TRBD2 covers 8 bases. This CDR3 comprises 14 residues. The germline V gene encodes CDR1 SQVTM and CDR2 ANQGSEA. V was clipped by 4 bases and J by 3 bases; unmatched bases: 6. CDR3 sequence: CSVATSAGTDTQYF. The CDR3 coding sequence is TGCAGCGTTGCGACTAGCGCGGGAACAGATACGCAGTATTTT.

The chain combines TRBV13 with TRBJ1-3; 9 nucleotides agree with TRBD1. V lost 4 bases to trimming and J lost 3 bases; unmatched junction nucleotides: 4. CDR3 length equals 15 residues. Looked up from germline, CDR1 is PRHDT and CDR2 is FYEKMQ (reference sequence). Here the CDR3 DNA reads TGTGCCAGCAGCTCGGACAGGGGAAGTGGAAACACCATATATTTT. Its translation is CASSSDRGSGNTIYF.

The CDR3 DNA reads TGTGCCAGCAGCCCCACTAGCGGCACAGATACGCAGTATTTT. Encoded protein: CASSPTSGTDTQYF. The genes are TRBV11-2 and TRBJ2-3, with 7 bases identical to TRBD2. J lost 1 base, V lost 5 bases, and 3 bases had no gene match. CDR3 length: 14 amino acids. Looked up from germline, CDR1 is SGHAT and CDR2 is FQNNGV.

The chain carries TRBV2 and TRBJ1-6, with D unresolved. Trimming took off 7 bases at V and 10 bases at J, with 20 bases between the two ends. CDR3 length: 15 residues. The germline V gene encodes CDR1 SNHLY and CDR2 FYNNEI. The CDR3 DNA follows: TGTGCCAGCACCCCGGAAGGCATTTCGGGGTCACCCCTCCACTTT. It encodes CASTPEGISGSPLHF.

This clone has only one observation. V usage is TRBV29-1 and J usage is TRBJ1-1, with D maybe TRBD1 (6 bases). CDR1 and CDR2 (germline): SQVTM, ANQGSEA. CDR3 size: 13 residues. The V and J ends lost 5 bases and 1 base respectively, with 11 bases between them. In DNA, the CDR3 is TGCAGCGTTTGGACAGTCGGGAACACTGAAGCTTTCTTT. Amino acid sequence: CSVWTVGNTEAFF.

CDR3 region: CASSWVFGGANGYTF. As DNA, the CDR3 is TGTGCCAGCAGTTGGGTTTTTGGGGGGGCGAATGGCTACACCTTC. The gene calls are TRBV27 and TRBJ1-2, with a weak D call TRBD1 (6 bases). Deletions cut 4 bases from V and 6 bases from J, with 18 bases between. Germline V gene data show CDR1 as MNHEY and CDR2 as SMNVEV (reference sequence). The CDR3 is 15 residues long.

CDR3 sequence: CASSQGPWNSPLHF. CDR3 coding DNA: TGCGCCAGCAGCCAAGGGCCGTGGAATTCACCCCTCCACTTT. This rearrangement joins TRBV4-1 to TRBJ1-6; unclear D gene. This CDR3 contains 14 residues. Between the trimmed V and J ends, which lost 1 base and 7 bases, there was a span of 8 bases. The V gene's germline CDR1 is MGHRA and CDR2 YSYEKL.

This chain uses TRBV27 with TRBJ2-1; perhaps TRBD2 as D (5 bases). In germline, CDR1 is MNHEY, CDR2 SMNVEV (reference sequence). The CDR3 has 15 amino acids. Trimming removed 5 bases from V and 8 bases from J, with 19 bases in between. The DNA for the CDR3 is TGTGCCAGCAGTCCCGGACTTGGACGGAACTATGAGCAGTTCTTC. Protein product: CASSPGLGRNYEQFF.

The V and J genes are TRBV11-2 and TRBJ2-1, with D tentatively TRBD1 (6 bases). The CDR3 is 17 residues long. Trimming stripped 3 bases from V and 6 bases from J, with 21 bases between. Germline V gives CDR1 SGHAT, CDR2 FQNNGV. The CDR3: CASSLGSQAGVPNEQFF. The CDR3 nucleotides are TGTGCCAGCAGCTTGGGCTCCCAGGCAGGGGTCCCCAATGAGCAGTTCTTC.

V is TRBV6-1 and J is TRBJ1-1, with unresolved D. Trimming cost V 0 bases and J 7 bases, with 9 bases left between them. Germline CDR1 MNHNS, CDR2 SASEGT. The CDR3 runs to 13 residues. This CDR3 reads CASSEAAEDEAFF. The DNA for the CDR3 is TGTGCCAGCAGTGAAGCGGCGGAAGATGAAGCTTTCTTT.

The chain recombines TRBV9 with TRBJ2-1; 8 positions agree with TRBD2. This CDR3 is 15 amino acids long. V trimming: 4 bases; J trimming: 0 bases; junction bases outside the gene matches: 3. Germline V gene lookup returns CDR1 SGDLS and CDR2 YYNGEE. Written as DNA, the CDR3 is TGTGCCAGCAGCTTAAGCGGGAGCTCCTACAATGAGCAGTTCTTC. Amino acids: CASSLSGSSYNEQFF.

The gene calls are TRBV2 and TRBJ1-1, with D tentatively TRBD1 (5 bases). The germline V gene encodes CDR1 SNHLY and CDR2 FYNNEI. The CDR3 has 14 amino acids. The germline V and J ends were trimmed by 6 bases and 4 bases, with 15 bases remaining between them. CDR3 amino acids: CASRARSGGTEAFF. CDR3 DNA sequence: TGTGCCAGCAGAGCCCGGTCCGGGGGCACTGAAGCTTTCTTT.